This T cell receptor beta chain appears in the sequencing data of a study of molecular identifiers for immune sequencing clone quantification. General study results and limits: Jurkat TCR RNA spiked in from one cell reportedly remained identifiable amid about a million naive cells.

The CDR3 loop spans 17 amino acids. Trimming removed 5 bases from V and 1 base from J, with 21 bases in between. Germline CDR1 reads MDHEN; CDR2 reads SYDVKM. Turning to this clonotype: Its antigen is unknown.

Libraries from naive CD8 cells were generated from roughly 21,000 to 960,000 sorted cells (with 10%, 30% or 50% RNA). Bulk TCR libraries were made with methods that had been previously described and with listed TCR primers. MiXCR, applied by TCRdb to the PCR reads, yields one record per CDR3 protein. Here the sample spans roughly 93,000 distinct CDR3 sequences, around 27% being singletons. Sequencing was carried out using naive CD8+ T cells from blood, with Jurkat cell RNA spiked in. The subset: FACS-sorted CD8+CD4-CCR7+CD45RA+ naive T cells. This sequence was found in a human donor in good health. Some libraries in this study had Jurkat cell RNA spiked in. V and J are TRBV28 and TRBJ2-7, with D possibly being TRBD1 (5 bases). Here the CDR3 DNA reads TGTGCCAGCAGTACCACAATTCTAAGCAGGGTTTCCTACGAGCAGTACTTC. As protein: CASSTTILSRVSYEQYF. The full variable domain, in which reference TRBV28 and TRBJ2-7 provide the parts outside the CDR3, is DVKVTQSSRYLVKRTGEKVFLECVQDMDHENMFWYRQDPGLGLRLIYFSYDVKMKEKGDIPEGYSVSREKKERFSLILESASTNQTSMYLCASSTTILSRVSYEQYFGPGTRLTVT.